Each of the 26 T cell receptor beta chains below was sequenced from the same sample in a study of T cell repertoires in cytomegalovirus infection. From the reads, TCRdb called clonotypes with MiXCR, one entry per CDR3 protein. This sample has some 590,000 distinct CDR3 sequences, with almost 40% found just once. Antigen specificity for these receptors is unknown. The source material was cultured PBMCs, sampled from culture after CMV antigen stimulation. The receptors come from a human donor in good health (CMV status not recorded). Some clones in this sample may be carry-over from other donors' samples.

Only a few counts were recorded for this clonotype. The chain couples TRBV15 to TRBJ2-5; tentatively, D is TRBD2 (7 bases). The germline V and J ends were trimmed by 5 bases and 5 bases, with 12 bases remaining between them. Germline V lookup: CDR1 LNHNV, CDR2 YYDKDF (reference sequence). The CDR3 spans 13 residues. In nucleotides, the CDR3 is TGTGCCACCAGCGGGGGGGCCCGGGAGACCCAGTACTTC. It encodes CATSGGARETQYF.

This clonotype was detected only a few times. V gene TRBV7-9 combines with J gene TRBJ1-1, with a weak D call TRBD1 (6 bases). V dropped 6 bases and J dropped 2 bases, with 10 bases sitting between them. Germline V gives CDR1 SEHNR, CDR2 FQNEAQ (reference sequence). CDR3 length equals 13 residues. Written as DNA, the CDR3 is TGTGCCAGCAGGAGCAGGGGTAACACTGAAGCTTTCTTT. This translates into CASRSRGNTEAFF.

This chain joins TRBV4-1 and TRBJ1-5; D gene unclear. The V end lost 0 bases, the J end lost 4 bases, and 10 bases lay between the germline ends. From germline, CDR1 is MGHRA and CDR2 YSYEKL. The CDR3 length is 15 residues. This chain's CDR3 is CASSQDRSGNQPQHF. As DNA, the CDR3 is TGCGCCAGCAGCCAAGATCGCTCAGGAAATCAGCCCCAGCATTTT.

This chain links TRBV7-8 with TRBJ2-1; 8 nucleotides line up with TRBD2. Trimming removed 5 bases from V and 3 bases from J; junction bases left unmatched: 6. Germline V CDR1 and CDR2: SGHVS, FQNEAQ. CDR3 length: 15 residues. Here the CDR3 reads CASSNPGTSYNEQFF. CDR3 DNA sequence: TGTGCCAGCAGCAACCCCGGGACTAGCTACAATGAGCAGTTCTTC.

The chain links TRBV20-1 to TRBJ2-4; the D is unclear. The V end was cut by 3 bases, the J end by 8 bases, with 11 bases between. In germline, CDR1 is DFQATT, CDR2 SNEGSKA (reference sequence). The CDR3 spans 12 residues. CDR3 nucleotide sequence: TGCAGTGCTAGGTCCGAAGCAGACATTCAGTACTTC. Its protein is CSARSEADIQYF.

In this sample, this clonotype turned up a few times. V usage is TRBV12-3 or TRBV12-4 and J usage is TRBJ2-7; the D gene is possibly TRBD1 (6 bases). Between the trimmed V and J ends, which lost 3 bases and 6 bases, there was a span of 15 bases. This CDR3 comprises 14 residues. The CDR3, as DNA: TGTGCCAGCAGTTTCATATCAGGGGCCGGCGAGCAGTACTTC. Translation: CASSFISGAGEQYF.

CDR3 residues: CASSLAGQVWSYTF. CDR3 sequence (DNA): TGTGCCAGCAGTTTGGCAGGACAGGTCTGGAGCTACACCTTC. The V call is TRBV27, the J call TRBJ1-2, with 7 bases fitting TRBD1. Germline loops: CDR1 MNHEY, CDR2 SMNVEV (reference sequence). The ends lost 3 bases at V and 9 bases at J; junction bases unmatched: 10. The CDR3 extends over 14 amino acids.

The chain joins TRBV7-2 to TRBJ2-4; 9 bases align to TRBD2. The CDR3 is 15 residues long. J was trimmed by 8 bases and V by 5 bases; bases with no gene match: 10. Germline loops: CDR1 SGHTA, CDR2 FQGNSA. The CDR3 bases are TGTGCCAGCAGCACCCAGCGGGGGGCGAGGGACATTCAGTACTTC. This translates into CASSTQRGARDIQYF.

This clonotype was seen repeatedly, ten times or more. This chain connects TRBV7-2 to TRBJ1-5; D is uncertain. CDR1 and CDR2 from the germline V gene are SGHTA and FQGNSA. V was cut by 7 bases and J by 6 bases, with 13 bases left in between. The CDR3 covers 13 residues. DNA for the CDR3: TGTGCCAGCACTCCCACCGCGGGTCAGCCCCAGCATTTT. This translates into CASTPTAGQPQHF.

V is TRBV6-2 or TRBV6-3 and J is TRBJ1-1; D gene uncertain. This CDR3 has 14 residues. The ends were cut back, 5 bases at V and 4 bases at J, with 14 bases in the middle. CDR1 is MNHEY, CDR2 SVGEGT, per germline. The CDR3 is CASSEVTRGTEAFF. CDR3 bases: TGTGCCAGCAGTGAAGTAACGCGCGGCACTGAAGCTTTCTTT.

The DNA for the CDR3 is TGTGCCAGCAGGTTTGGGTCCCCGAGCTCCTACAATGAGCAGTTCTTC. Residues: CASRFGSPSSYNEQFF. The V gene is TRBV2, the J gene TRBJ2-1, with D unclear. V lost 6 bases, J lost 0 bases, and 15 bases lay in between. The germline CDR1 and CDR2 sequences are SNHLY and FYNNEI. This CDR3 is built from 16 residues.

This clonotype was observed a few times. V and J are TRBV7-2 and TRBJ2-7; no firm D call. CDR1 is SGHTA, CDR2 FQGNSA, per germline. The CDR3 covers 14 residues. V lost 1 base and J lost 4, with 11 bases in between. CDR3 nucleotide sequence: TGTGCCAGCAGCTTAGTCGTCGCCCCTTACGAGCAGTACTTC. The encoded protein is CASSLVVAPYEQYF.

In this sample, this clonotype turned up a few times. This chain uses TRBV9 with TRBJ2-7; no firm D call. The CDR3 is made up of 13 amino acids. Per germline, CDR1 SGDLS and CDR2 YYNGEE. The V gene lost 0 bases and the J gene lost 5 bases, with 9 bases spanning the gap. The CDR3 region has the DNA TGTGCCAGCAGCGTAGAACCCGCCCACGAGCAGTACTTC. Translating it yields CASSVEPAHEQYF. Variable domain in full (rest from reference TRBV9 and TRBJ2-7): DSGVTQTPKHLITATGQRVTLRCSPRSGDLSVYWYQQSLDQGLQFLIQYYNGEERAKGNILERFSAQQFPDLHSELNLSSLELGDSALYFCASSVEPAHEQYFGPGTRLTVT.

The chain combines TRBV12-3 or TRBV12-4 with TRBJ2-1; 7 bases agree with TRBD2. The CDR3 is 17 amino acids. Trimming at V came to 3 bases and at J to 4 bases, leaving 12 bases not matched to a gene. In DNA form, the CDR3 reads TGTGCCAGCAGTTTGAGGGCCTGGGGGGGGGGTTACAATGAGCAGTTCTTC. Its protein is CASSLRAWGGGYNEQFF.

This clonotype was counted only a few times. The chain uses TRBV5-6 and TRBJ1-1; TRBD1 matches 8 bases. The V segment lost 4 bases and the J segment 4 bases; nucleotides outside the gene matches: 6. The CDR3 consists of 14 residues. CDR1 and CDR2 from the germline V gene are SGHDT and YYEEEE. As DNA, the CDR3 is TGTGCCAGCAGCATGACAGGGGCGGGCACTGAAGCTTTCTTT. This codes for CASSMTGAGTEAFF. Full variable domain (remainder filled in from reference TRBV5-6 and TRBJ1-1): DAGVTQSPTHLIKTRGQQVTLRCSPKSGHDTVSWYQQALGQGPQFIFQYYEEEERQRGNFPDRFSGHQFPNYSSELNVNALLLGDSALYLCASSMTGAGTEAFFGQGTRLTVV.

This chain connects TRBV9 to TRBJ2-3; D not certain. The V and J ends lost 0 bases and 6 bases respectively, with 14 bases between them. Germline assignment: CDR1 SGDLS and CDR2 YYNGEE. This CDR3 contains 15 residues. The CDR3 sequence: CASSVGSLERDTQYF. In nucleotides, the CDR3 is TGTGCCAGCAGCGTAGGTAGCCTAGAACGGGATACGCAGTATTTT.

J is TRBJ2-5 and V is TRBV7-2; D assignment may be TRBD1 or TRBD2 (6 bases each). Germline lookup yields CDR1 SGHTA and CDR2 FQGNSA. The CDR3 spans 14 residues. V was clipped by 0 bases and J by 9 bases, with 14 bases between them. The CDR3 sequence is CASSLAEGGGAQYF. The CDR3 DNA sequence: TGTGCCAGCAGCTTAGCGGAGGGGGGCGGGGCCCAGTACTTC.

The chain couples TRBV7-2 to TRBJ2-7; D ambiguous. CDR1 and CDR2 (germline): SGHTA, FQGNSA. The CDR3 is 13 residues long. V was trimmed by 5 bases and J by 3 bases, leaving 11 bases between them. CDR3 DNA: TGTGCCAGCAGCCCCCGTAGGGACTACGAGCAGTACTTC. This gives the protein CASSPRRDYEQYF.

This sequence joins TRBV7-9 and TRBJ2-3; maybe TRBD1 (5 bases). CDR1 SEHNR and CDR2 FQNEAQ come from the germline V gene (reference sequence). The germline V and J ends were trimmed by 5 bases and 6 bases, with 9 bases remaining between them. CDR3 length equals 12 residues. The CDR3 loop reads CASSGAPDTQYF. As DNA, the CDR3 is TGTGCCAGCAGCGGGGCCCCGGATACGCAGTATTTT. Full variable domain (remainder filled in from reference TRBV7-9 and TRBJ2-3): DTGVSQNPRHKITKRGQNVTFRCDPISEHNRLYWYRQTLGQGPEFLTYFQNEAQLEKSRLLSDRFSAERPKGSFSTLEIQRTEQGDSAMYLCASSGAPDTQYFGPGTRLTVL.

J is TRBJ2-5 and V is TRBV12-3 or TRBV12-4; TRBD1 is a possible D gene (7 bases). This CDR3 is 14 amino acids long. With 5 bases removed from V and 5 bases from J, the gap between germline ends came to 15 bases. CDR3 amino acids: CASSPMAGGETQYF. The CDR3 nucleotides are TGTGCCAGCAGTCCCATGGCAGGGGGGGAGACCCAGTACTTC.

J is TRBJ2-7 and V is TRBV2; D remains unclear. Trimming shortened V by 8 bases and J by 7 bases, and 15 bases separated the two germline ends. The CDR3 covers 12 residues. The germline gives CDR1 SNHLY, CDR2 FYNNEI. CDR3 residues: CASANVKTEQYF. CDR3 DNA: TGTGCCAGCGCGAACGTAAAGACAGAGCAGTACTTC.

The V call is TRBV4-2, the J call TRBJ2-5; 10 positions agree with TRBD1. This CDR3 is built from 15 residues. CDR1 and CDR2 (germline): LGHNA, YNFKEQ. V dropped 1 base and J dropped 4; count of bases not matched to a gene: 3. This CDR3 reads CASSQVRTGGETQYF. The CDR3 nucleotides are TGTGCCAGCAGCCAAGTCAGGACAGGGGGAGAGACCCAGTACTTC.

J is TRBJ1-1 and V is TRBV7-6; a possible D gene is TRBD1 (5 bases). The length of the CDR3 is 16 residues. Germline V CDR1 and CDR2: SGHVS, FNYEAQ. V dropped 6 bases and J dropped 1 base, with 18 bases sitting between them. In DNA form, the CDR3 reads TGTGCCAGCAGTCGAGGGGCCCCACTAGGGAACACTGAAGCTTTCTTT. It yields the protein CASSRGAPLGNTEAFF.

The genes are TRBV19 and TRBJ2-3; maybe TRBD1 (6 bases). V lost 5 bases and J 4 bases, leaving 16 bases between the germline ends. Germline V CDR1 and CDR2: LNHDA, SQIVND (reference sequence). The CDR3 is made up of 15 amino acids. CDR3 sequence reads: CASSSGTYQADTQYF. The CDR3 DNA sequence: TGTGCCAGTAGTTCCGGGACATACCAAGCAGATACGCAGTATTTT.

The genes are TRBV11-2 and TRBJ2-2, with unresolved D. Germline assignment: CDR1 SGHAT and CDR2 FQNNGV. The CDR3 runs 14 residues. Trimming removed 5 bases from V and 7 bases from J, with 14 bases in between. The CDR3 region is CASSKNTLIGELFF. In nucleotides, the CDR3 is TGTGCCAGCAGCAAAAACACCTTAATCGGGGAGCTGTTTTTT.

This clonotype occurred a few times. The V call is TRBV7-9, the J call TRBJ1-4, with D perhaps matching TRBD1 (5 bases). This CDR3 region has 17 residues. V was cut by 4 bases and J by 0 bases, with 15 bases left in between. CDR1 and CDR2 from the germline V gene are SEHNR and FQNEAQ (reference sequence). The CDR3 DNA follows: TGTGCCAGCAGCTGGCTGACAGCTCCTGCAACTAATGAAAAACTGTTTTTT. It translates to CASSWLTAPATNEKLFF.